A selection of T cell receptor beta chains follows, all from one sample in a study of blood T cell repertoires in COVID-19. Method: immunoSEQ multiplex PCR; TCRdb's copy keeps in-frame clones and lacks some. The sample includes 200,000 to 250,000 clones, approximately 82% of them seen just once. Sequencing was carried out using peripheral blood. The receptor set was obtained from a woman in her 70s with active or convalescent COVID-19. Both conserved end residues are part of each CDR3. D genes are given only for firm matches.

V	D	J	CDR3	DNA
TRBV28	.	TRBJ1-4	CASSLTSHNEKLFF	TGTGCCAGCAGTTTAACCAGTCATAATGAAAAACTGTTTTTT
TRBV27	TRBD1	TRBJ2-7	CASSLVPGQRTSYEQYF	TGTGCCAGCAGTTTGGTACCGGGACAGAGGACTTCCTACGAGCAGTACTTC
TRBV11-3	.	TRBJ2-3	CASSLDGTGLGAGTDTQYF	TGTGCCAGCAGCTTAGATGGCACCGGCTTGGGGGCAGGAACAGATACGCAGTATTTT
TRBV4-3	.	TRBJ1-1	CASSQGAQRLNTEAFF	TGCGCCAGCAGCCAAGGTGCCCAGCGCCTGAACACTGAAGCTTTCTTT
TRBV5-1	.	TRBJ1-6	CASSLGDGGNSPLHF	TGCGCCAGCAGCTTGGGGGACGGGGGGAATTCACCCCTCCACTTT
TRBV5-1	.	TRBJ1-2	CASSLAAGDEGYGYTF	TGCGCCAGCAGCTTGGCGGCAGGGGACGAGGGCTATGGCTACACCTTC
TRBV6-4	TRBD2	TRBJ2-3	CASSEETSGASTDTQYF	TGTGCCAGCAGTGAGGAGACTAGCGGCGCTAGCACAGATACGCAGTATTTT
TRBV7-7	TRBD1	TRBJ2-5	CASSPGTGGQETQYF	TGTGCTAGCAGCCCGGGGACAGGGGGGCAAGAGACCCAGTACTTC
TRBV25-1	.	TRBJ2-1	CASSAIQGSLYYNEQFF	TGTGCCAGCAGTGCCATACAGGGTAGTCTTTACTACAATGAGCAGTTCTTC
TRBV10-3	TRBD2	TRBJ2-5	CAISSTSGAQETQYF	TGTGCCATCAGTTCGACTAGCGGAGCGCAAGAGACCCAGTACTTC